The clone carrying this TCR beta chain was detected a few times. Its target is not known. The data originate from a study of beta chain features in type 1 diabetes. V lost 2 bases, J lost 4 bases, and 3 bases stayed unmatched. The germline V gene encodes CDR1 MGHRA and CDR2 YSYEKL. This CDR3 region has 14 residues. Findings and limits, study-wide: For Type 1 diabetes patients, all four CD4+ subsets carried TCRB CDR3s that were moderately but significantly shorter.

Every bit of the isolated RNA underwent reverse transcription, so sequencing read expressed TCRB transcripts. Libraries were prepared by immunoSEQ multiplex PCR; TCRdb keeps only in-frame clonotypes and omits some of them. The sample lists about 410,000 clones; about 14% were seen once. The clonotype was recovered from a man under 40 in good health. Sequencing was performed on naive CD4+ T cells from blood. V usage is TRBV4-1 and J usage is TRBJ2-3; 7 nucleotides align to TRBD2. CDR3 coding DNA: TGCGCCAGCAGCCAAAGAACTAGCGCAGATACGCAGTATTTT. Translated: CASSQRTSADTQYF.